This T cell receptor (beta chain) was sequenced during a study of blood T cells in healthy people across ages. The V and J ends lost 3 bases and 8 bases, in that order; junction bases with no gene match: 11. Germline lookup yields CDR1 DFQATT and CDR2 SNEGSKA (reference sequence). The CDR3 runs to 15 residues. This clonotype was counted only a few times. The amount of total RNA extracted per sample was at least 6 micrograms. Using a J-beta primer mix together with a sample-barcoded 5' primer, a second PCR was run for roughly 7 to 11 cycles. The template-switch adaptor, which had 12 random nucleotides, put a tag on each cDNA molecule. MiXCR, applied by TCRdb to the 5' RACE reads, yields one record per CDR3 protein. The sample holds 980,000 or so distinct CDR3 sequences, around 46% seen once.

This chain uses TRBV20-1 with TRBJ2-1, with 9 bases that match TRBD1. The clonotype originates from a young man in good health. Sequencing input: blood. The CDR3 region has the DNA TGCAGTGCTAGTCCCGGGACAGGGATCTCTGATGAGCAGTTCTTC. Protein product: CSASPGTGISDEQFF.